Detailed here is one TCR beta chain. This sample also contains other DNA sequences that code for the same CDR3. This CDR3 is 13 amino acids long. CDR1 and CDR2 (germline): SNHLY, FYNNEI. V lost 6 bases, J lost 4 bases, and 10 bases lay in between. The record originates from a study of cytomegalovirus exposure and HLA in healthy donors. PCR used 60 Vbeta primers and 13 Jbeta primers. Sequencing used immunoSEQ multiplex PCR; TCRdb keeps in-frame clones, though not all of them. Of fewer than 200,000 clones listed, around four fifths are singletons. The study sampled nominally healthy donors, though unrecorded immune exposures were likely.

This rearrangement joins TRBV2 to TRBJ1-3; D may be TRBD1 (6 bases). The TCR comes from a man aged 40-55 years in good health and CMV-seropositive. Sequencing was performed on PBMCs. This CDR3 is CASRRGPGNTIYF. The CDR3 DNA reads as TGTGCCAGCAGGCGGGGGCCGGGAAACACCATATATTTT.